Shown below are 8 T cell receptor beta chains from a single sample sequenced in a study of regulatory T cells in long-lasting Graves disease. Building of the TCR beta libraries involved iRepertoire HTBI primers and Arm-PCR of CDR3 regions. TCRdb reprocessed the multiplex PCR reads via MiXCR and lists one record per CDR3 protein. The sample holds about 500,000 distinct CDR3 sequences, 15% to 20% seen once. Indicated time point: newly diagnosed GD, antithyroid drugs for less than 3 months. With RNA extracted from PBMCs as input, the TCR library was made. These data were also reused for a study on T cells in Graves' hyperthyroidism and ophthalmopathy.

This specimen was peripheral blood mononuclear cells (PBMCs), taken at new diagnosis, from a patient treated with antithyroid drugs. The receptors originated from a man aged 40-50 years with Graves disease.

This clonotype has a handful of counts. The chain has TRBV6-2 or TRBV6-3 and TRBJ1-4, with 8 bases aligning to TRBD1. There are 17 residues in the CDR3. Germline CDR1 reads MNHEY; CDR2 reads SVGEGT. J gave up 4 bases and V 0 bases, and 7 bases lay outside the gene matches. The CDR3 DNA reads as TGTGCCAGCAGTTACTCGCGTATGGACAGGGTTAATGAAAAACTGTTTTTT. It translates to CASSYSRMDRVNEKLFF.

This clonotype came up many times. The chain recombines TRBV18 with TRBJ2-3; D assignment may be TRBD1 or TRBD2 (5 bases each). V lost 3 bases and J lost 5, with 12 bases in between. CDR1 and CDR2 (germline): KGHSH, LQKENI. This CDR3 contains 14 residues. CDR3 region: CASSPAGSRDTQYF. DNA for the CDR3: TGTGCCAGCTCACCGGCAGGGAGTAGAGATACGCAGTATTTT.

This clonotype was seen a few times. The chain recombines TRBV30 with TRBJ1-2; TRBD1 is a possible D gene (5 bases). CDR1 is GTSNPN, CDR2 SVGIG, per germline (reference sequence). The V end was cut by 0 bases, the J end by 7 bases, with 12 bases between. This CDR3 is built from 13 residues. The CDR3 region has the DNA TGTGCCTGGAGTGTGCAGGGATCTCTTGGCTACACCTTC. Amino acids: CAWSVQGSLGYTF.

This clonotype was recorded many times. The chain couples TRBV28 to TRBJ2-1; TRBD2 aligns across 9 bases. V dropped 2 bases and J dropped 7; count of bases not matched to a gene: 18. Germline CDR1 is MDHEN and CDR2 is SYDVKM. This CDR3 region has 19 residues. The CDR3: CASSLLGAVLTSGQNEQFF. As DNA, the CDR3 is TGTGCCAGCAGTTTACTGGGGGCTGTCTTAACTAGCGGGCAAAATGAGCAGTTCTTC.

This clonotype has more than one count but fewer than ten. The chain has TRBV7-3 and TRBJ2-1; tentative D call: TRBD2 (6 bases). This CDR3 is 15 amino acids long. The V and J ends lost 1 base and 3 bases respectively, with 10 bases between them. Germline V CDR1 and CDR2: SGHTA, FQGTGA. The CDR3 sequence: CASSLIAGNYNEQFF. The CDR3 coding sequence is TGTGCCAGCAGCTTAATTGCGGGAAACTACAATGAGCAGTTCTTC.

This clonotype has more than one count but fewer than ten. V usage is TRBV3-1 and J usage is TRBJ1-3; D call uncertain. The ends were cut back, 4 bases at V and 4 bases at J, with 11 bases in the middle. CDR1 LGHDT and CDR2 YNNKEL come from the germline V gene (reference sequence). The CDR3 sequence is 14 residues long. DNA of the CDR3: TGTGCCAGCAGCCCCTACTCGAGGGGAAACACCATATATTTT. As protein: CASSPYSRGNTIYF.

This clonotype was counted a few times. The V call is TRBV5-6, the J call TRBJ2-5; 12 nucleotides match TRBD2. V lost 4 bases to trimming and J lost 4 bases; unmatched junction nucleotides: 11. Germline V CDR1 and CDR2: SGHDT, YYEEEE. The CDR3 is made up of 17 amino acids. For the CDR3, the DNA is TGTGCCAGCAGCCCCGGACTAGCGGGGATCGGAGGAGAGACCCAGTACTTC. It specifies CASSPGLAGIGGETQYF.

This clonotype was found many times. This chain joins TRBV28 and TRBJ2-1; 12 positions agree with TRBD2. This CDR3 has 15 residues. The V gene end was trimmed by 3 bases and the J gene end by 7 bases; junction bases not matched to a gene: 4. The germline V gene encodes CDR1 MDHEN and CDR2 SYDVKM. The CDR3 nucleotides read TGTGCCAGCAGTTTGAGGACTAGCGGGACAAATGAGCAGTTCTTC. Its protein is CASSLRTSGTNEQFF.